The rows below give T cell receptor beta chains drawn from one sample of a study of T-cell memory formation after mild COVID-19. Each CDR3 protein is one row after TCRdb ran MiXCR on the 5' RACE reads. The sample lists about 320,000 distinct CDR3 sequences, about 13% seen once, with around 20% in the top ten. The sample taken for sequencing was PBMCs or a T cell subset sorted from them (not recorded which). The receptors derive from a man aged 18 to 29 who had mild COVID-19 (a few samples of this study predate the infection). Cell type and time point are not known. Both conserved end residues are part of each CDR3. Each record gives: V gene, J gene, D gene, CDR3 length, clone size, CDR3 DNA, CDR3 protein. A D gene is named only where the DNA matches it firmly. Clone size, where shown, is once, few, many, or a class for clones that have expanded.

TRBV20-1,TRBJ1-1,.,15,few,TGCAGTGCTCGAAGACAACGGATGGGGTCCACTGAAGCTTTCTTT,CSARRQRMGSTEAFF
TRBV6-1,TRBJ1-1,TRBD1,15,.,TGTGCCAGCAGCACGCAGGGGGCGCAGGGCACTGAAGCTTTCTTT,CASSTQGAQGTEAFF
TRBV3-1,TRBJ1-1,.,14,.,TGTGCCAGCAGCCAACAGGGCACGAACACTGAAGCTTTCTTT,CASSQQGTNTEAFF
TRBV7-2,TRBJ2-3,TRBD2,14,few,TGTGCCAGCAGCAAGACTAGCGGGGGGGATACGCAGTATTTT,CASSKTSGGDTQYF
TRBV5-1,TRBJ1-2,.,14,.,TGCGCCAGCAGCTTGGAGGGGTCAGGCTATGGCTACACCTTC,CASSLEGSGYGYTF
TRBV19,TRBJ1-1,.,15,few,TGTGCCAGTAGGACGAAGGGCAATCTTCTCGCTGAAGCTTTCTTT,CASRTKGNLLAEAFF
TRBV12-3/TRBV12-4,TRBJ2-4,.,16,.,TGTGCCAGCAGTCCCCCAGCGAGCAGAGCCAAAAACATTCAGTACTTC,CASSPPASRAKNIQYF
TRBV15,TRBJ1-3,.,13,.,TGTGCCACCAGCAGAGATATCCGGCACACCATATATTTT,CATSRDIRHTIYF
TRBV29-1,TRBJ2-4,.,16,.,TGCAGCGTTGCCCCGGACAGCTTACTAGCCAAAAACATTCAGTACTTC,CSVAPDSLLAKNIQYF
TRBV18,TRBJ2-3,.,12,many,TGTGCCAGCTCACCAGATGGTGATACGCAGTATTTT,CASSPDGDTQYF
TRBV5-1,TRBJ2-3,.,14,.,TGCGCCAGCAGCTTTGACGGATCCACAGATACGCAGTATTTT,CASSFDGSTDTQYF
TRBV7-2,TRBJ2-3,TRBD2,16,.,TGTGCCAGCAGCGAAGGACTAGCGGGGGGTTGGGATACGCAGTATTTT,CASSEGLAGGWDTQYF
TRBV29-1,TRBJ2-2,TRBD1,15,.,TGCAGCGTCGACCAGGGACAGAGTAACACCGGGGAGCTGTTTTTT,CSVDQGQSNTGELFF
TRBV7-3,TRBJ2-1,.,13,few,TGTGCCAGCAGCTTAAGGGCCCAGAATGAGCAGTTCTTC,CASSLRAQNEQFF
TRBV7-9,TRBJ2-7,.,13,.,TGTGCCAGCAGCCGCGACACTTCCTACGAGCAGTACTTC,CASSRDTSYEQYF
TRBV7-2,TRBJ2-3,TRBD2,16,.,TGTGCCAGCAGCTGGACTAGCGGGCTTGGGGGAGATACGCAGTATTTT,CASSWTSGLGGDTQYF
TRBV5-1,TRBJ1-3,.,15,.,TGCGCCAGCAGCCTCGATCGGGGAGCTGGAAACACCATATATTTT,CASSLDRGAGNTIYF
TRBV25-1,TRBJ2-7,.,11,few,TGTGCCACCTCTATCTCCTACGAGCAGTACTTC,CATSISYEQYF
TRBV7-9,TRBJ1-6,.,13,few,TGTGCCAGCACAATAGGGGGGAATTCACCCCTCCACTTT,CASTIGGNSPLHF
TRBV20-1,TRBJ1-6,TRBD1,17,.,TGCAGTGCTAGAGAGGATGCAGGGGGCTATAATAATTCACCCCTCCACTTT,CSAREDAGGYNNSPLHF
TRBV29-1,TRBJ1-1,.,11,.,TGCAGCGTTATTAGTATAACTGAAGCTTTCTTT,CSVISITEAFF
TRBV7-3,TRBJ1-5,.,13,.,TGTGCCAGCAGCCCTCACCAGGGCCAGCCCCAGCATTTT,CASSPHQGQPQHF
TRBV4-1,TRBJ2-3,TRBD1,14,few,TGCGCCAGCAGGGACAGGGGGTTGACAGATACGCAGTATTTT,CASRDRGLTDTQYF
TRBV7-8,TRBJ2-7,TRBD1,16,few,TGTGCCAGCAGCGCTCGGAGGACAGGGCAGATAGGCGAGCAGTACTTC,CASSARRTGQIGEQYF
TRBV7-3,TRBJ2-5,.,14,few,TGTGCCAGCAGCCCCATGGGTGTTTCGGAGACCCAGTACTTC,CASSPMGVSETQYF